Below, one TCR beta chain is given with its context. These data originate in a study of shared clonotypes between healthy human individuals. This table comes from immunoSEQ multiplex PCR, and its TCRdb copy is limited to in-frame clones, with some not included. The repertoire holds over 850,000 clones, with approximately 80% as singletons. The sequenced sample was memory CD4+ T cells from PBMCs. Subset noted: CD45RA-negative fraction. The clonotype comes from a man aged 18 to 29 in good health. Some clones in this sample may be carry-over from other donors' samples.

The chain's CDR3 is CASSRLAGADTQYF. CDR3 DNA sequence: TGTGCCAGCAGTCGCCTAGCGGGAGCAGATACGCAGTATTTT. V gene TRBV6-5 combines with J gene TRBJ2-3, with 10 bases matching TRBD2. Germline V gives CDR1 MNHEY, CDR2 SVGAGI. The CDR3 covers 14 residues. The J segment lost 4 bases and the V segment lost 5 bases, leaving 3 bases of the junction unmatched.